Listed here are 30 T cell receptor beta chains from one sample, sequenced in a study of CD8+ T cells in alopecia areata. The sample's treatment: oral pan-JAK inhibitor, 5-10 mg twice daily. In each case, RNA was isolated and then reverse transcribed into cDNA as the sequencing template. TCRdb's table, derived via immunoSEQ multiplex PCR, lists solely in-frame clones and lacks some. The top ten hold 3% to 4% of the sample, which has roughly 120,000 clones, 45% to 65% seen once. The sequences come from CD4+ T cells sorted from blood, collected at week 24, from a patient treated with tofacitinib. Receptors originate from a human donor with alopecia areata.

The CDR3 loop reads CASSPASGGRSEQFF. For the CDR3, the DNA is TGCGCCAGCAGCCCCGCGAGTGGAGGGCGGAGTGAGCAGTTCTTC. The chain uses TRBV4-3 and TRBJ2-1; D is perhaps TRBD2 (6 bases). V dropped 4 bases and J dropped 9 bases, with 19 bases sitting between them. This CDR3 has 15 amino acids. Germline V gives CDR1 LGHNA, CDR2 YSLEER.

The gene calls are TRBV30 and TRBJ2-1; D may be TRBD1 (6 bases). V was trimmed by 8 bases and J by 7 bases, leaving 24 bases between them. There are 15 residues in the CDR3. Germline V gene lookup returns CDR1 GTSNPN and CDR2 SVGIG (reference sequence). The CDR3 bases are TGTGCCCACTCACGGCCGGGACACTGGGGTAATGAGCAGTTCTTC. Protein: CAHSRPGHWGNEQFF.

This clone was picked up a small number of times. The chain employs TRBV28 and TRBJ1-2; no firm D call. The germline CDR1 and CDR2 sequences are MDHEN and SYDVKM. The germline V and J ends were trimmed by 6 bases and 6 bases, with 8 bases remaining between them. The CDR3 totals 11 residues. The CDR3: CASRRYDGYTF. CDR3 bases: TGTGCCAGCAGGAGGTACGATGGCTACACCTTC.

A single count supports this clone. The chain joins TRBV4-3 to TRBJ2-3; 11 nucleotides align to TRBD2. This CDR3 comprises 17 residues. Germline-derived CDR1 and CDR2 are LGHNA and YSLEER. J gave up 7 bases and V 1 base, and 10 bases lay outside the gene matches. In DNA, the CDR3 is TGCGCCAGCAGCCAAGGCTCCGGGACTAGCGGACAAAATACGCAGTATTTT. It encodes CASSQGSGTSGQNTQYF.

The CDR3 region is CASSEGGIGEAFF. CDR3 sequence (DNA): TGTGCCAGCAGTGAAGGGGGTATTGGCGAAGCTTTCTTT. This rearrangement joins TRBV2 to TRBJ1-1, with D uncertain. V lost 1 base and J lost 8, with 11 bases in between. This CDR3 is 13 amino acids long. Per germline, CDR1 SNHLY and CDR2 FYNNEI.

The CDR3 protein is CASSSRGAGEYEQYF. Written as DNA, the CDR3 is TGTGCCAGCAGCTCCCGTGGAGCGGGGGAATACGAGCAGTACTTC. This sequence joins TRBV7-2 and TRBJ2-7; TRBD2 aligns across 8 bases. This CDR3 is 15 amino acids long. Germline V CDR1 and CDR2: SGHTA, FQGNSA. V was pared by 4 bases and J by 4 bases, with 9 bases of the junction left unmatched.

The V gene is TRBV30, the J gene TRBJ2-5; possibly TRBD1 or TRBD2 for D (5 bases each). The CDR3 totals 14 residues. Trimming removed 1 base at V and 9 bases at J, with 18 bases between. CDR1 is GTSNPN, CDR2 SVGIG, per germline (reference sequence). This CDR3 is CAWSAWGKRPAQYF. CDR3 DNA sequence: TGTGCCTGGAGTGCTTGGGGGAAGAGACCGGCCCAGTACTTC.

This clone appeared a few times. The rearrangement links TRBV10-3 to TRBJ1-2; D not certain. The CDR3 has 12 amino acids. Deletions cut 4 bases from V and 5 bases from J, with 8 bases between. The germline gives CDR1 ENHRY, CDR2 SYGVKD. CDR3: CAISGPGYGYTF. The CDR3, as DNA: TGTGCCATCAGTGGGCCAGGATATGGCTACACCTTC.

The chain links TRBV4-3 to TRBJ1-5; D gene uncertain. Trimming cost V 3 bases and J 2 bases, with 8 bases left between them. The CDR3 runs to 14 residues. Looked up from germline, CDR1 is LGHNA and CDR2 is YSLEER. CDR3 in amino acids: CASSQLIGNQPQHF. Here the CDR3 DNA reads TGCGCCAGCAGCCAGCTAATTGGCAATCAGCCCCAGCATTTT.

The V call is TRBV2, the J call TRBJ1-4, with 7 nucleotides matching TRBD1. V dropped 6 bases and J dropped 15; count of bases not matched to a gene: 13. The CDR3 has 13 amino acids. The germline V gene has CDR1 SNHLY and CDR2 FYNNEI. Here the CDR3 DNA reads TGTGCCAGCAGGCGATCTGATGAGGGGGCGGTGTTTTTT. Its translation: CASRRSDEGAVFF.

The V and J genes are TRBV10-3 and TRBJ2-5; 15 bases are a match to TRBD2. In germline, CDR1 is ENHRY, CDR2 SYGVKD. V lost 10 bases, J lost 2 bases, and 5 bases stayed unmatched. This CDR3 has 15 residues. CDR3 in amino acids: CATGLAGGKQETQYF. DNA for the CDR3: TGTGCCACTGGACTAGCGGGGGGGAAACAAGAGACCCAGTACTTC.

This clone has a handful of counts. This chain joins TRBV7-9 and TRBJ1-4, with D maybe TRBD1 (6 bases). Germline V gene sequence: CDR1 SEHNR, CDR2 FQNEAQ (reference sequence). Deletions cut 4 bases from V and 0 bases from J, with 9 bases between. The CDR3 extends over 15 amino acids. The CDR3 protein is CASSSGGSTNEKLFF. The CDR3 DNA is TGTGCCAGCAGCTCGGGGGGCTCAACTAATGAAAAACTGTTTTTT.

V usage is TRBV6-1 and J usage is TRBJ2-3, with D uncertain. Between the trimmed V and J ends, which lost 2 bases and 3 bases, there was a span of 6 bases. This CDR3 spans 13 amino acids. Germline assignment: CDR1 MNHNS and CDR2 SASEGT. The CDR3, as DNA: TGTGCCAGCAGTGAAAGTCATACAGATACGCAGTATTTT. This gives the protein CASSESHTDTQYF.

The CDR3 DNA reads as TGTGCCAGCAGCTTCGTTGCGGGGAACTACGAGCAGTACTTC. Residues: CASSFVAGNYEQYF. The chain combines TRBV7-9 with TRBJ2-7; maybe TRBD2 (6 bases). CDR1 is SEHNR and CDR2 is FQNEAQ in the germline V gene (reference sequence). The ends were cut back, 3 bases at V and 3 bases at J, with 12 bases in the middle. The CDR3 has 14 residues.

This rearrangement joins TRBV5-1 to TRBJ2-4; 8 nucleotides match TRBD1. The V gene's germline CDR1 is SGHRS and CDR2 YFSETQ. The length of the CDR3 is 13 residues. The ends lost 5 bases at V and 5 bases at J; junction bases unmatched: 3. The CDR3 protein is CASRMTGENIQYF. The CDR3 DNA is TGCGCCAGCAGGATGACAGGGGAAAACATTCAGTACTTC.

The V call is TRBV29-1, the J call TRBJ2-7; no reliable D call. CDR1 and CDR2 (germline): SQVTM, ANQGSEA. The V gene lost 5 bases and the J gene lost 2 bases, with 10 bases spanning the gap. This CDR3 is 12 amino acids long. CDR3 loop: CSVQDGTYEQYF. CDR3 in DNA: TGCAGCGTTCAGGACGGTACCTACGAGCAGTACTTC.

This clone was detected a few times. The CDR3 loop reads CASSLARQGSEKLFF. The CDR3 coding sequence is TGTGCCAGCAGCTTAGCGCGGCAGGGGTCCGAAAAACTGTTTTTT. The chain couples TRBV7-2 to TRBJ1-4; weak D call: TRBD1 (6 bases). The CDR3 is 15 residues long. Germline V CDR1 and CDR2: SGHTA, FQGNSA. The V end was cut by 0 bases, the J end by 8 bases, with 13 bases between. Supplemented by reference TRBV7-2 and TRBJ1-4, the full variable domain reads GAGVSQSPSNKVTEKGKDVELRCDPISGHTALYWYRQSLGQGLEFLIYFQGNSAPDKSGLPSDRFSAERTGGSVSTLTIQRTQQEDSAVYLCASSLARQGSEKLFFGSGTQLSVL.

Written as DNA, the CDR3 is TGCAGCGTTGAAGCGGCAGGGGGCGAACATGAAAAACTGTTTTTT. This encodes CSVEAAGGEHEKLFF. This chain connects TRBV29-1 to TRBJ1-4; 8 positions match TRBD1. The ends lost 1 base at V and 6 bases at J; junction bases unmatched: 7. Germline lookup yields CDR1 SQVTM and CDR2 ANQGSEA. This CDR3 is built from 15 residues.

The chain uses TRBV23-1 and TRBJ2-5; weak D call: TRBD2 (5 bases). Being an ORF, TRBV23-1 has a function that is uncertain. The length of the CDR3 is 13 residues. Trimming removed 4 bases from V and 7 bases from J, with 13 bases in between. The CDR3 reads CASSRTSKGTQYF. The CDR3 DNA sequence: TGCGCCAGCAGTCGGACTTCCAAAGGGACCCAGTACTTC.

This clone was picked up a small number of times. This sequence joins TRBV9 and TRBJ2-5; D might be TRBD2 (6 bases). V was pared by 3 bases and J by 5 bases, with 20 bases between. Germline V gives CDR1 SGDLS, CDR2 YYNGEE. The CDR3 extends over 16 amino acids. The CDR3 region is CASSAETSGHGETQYF. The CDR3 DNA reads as TGTGCCAGCAGCGCTGAGACTAGTGGCCATGGGGAGACCCAGTACTTC.

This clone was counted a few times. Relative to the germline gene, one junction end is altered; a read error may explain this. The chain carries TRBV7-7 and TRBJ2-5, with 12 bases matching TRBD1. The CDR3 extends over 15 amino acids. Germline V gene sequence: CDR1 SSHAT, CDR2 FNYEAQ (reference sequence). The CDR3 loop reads CASSLGTGGGETQYF. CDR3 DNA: TGTGCTAGCAGCTTAGGGACAGGGGGCGGAGAGACCCAGTACTTC.

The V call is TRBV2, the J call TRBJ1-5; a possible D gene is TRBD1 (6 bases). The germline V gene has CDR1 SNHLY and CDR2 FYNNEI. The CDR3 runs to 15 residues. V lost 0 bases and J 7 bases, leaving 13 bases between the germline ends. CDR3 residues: CASSEASGDQQPQHF. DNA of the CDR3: TGTGCCAGCAGTGAAGCGTCAGGGGATCAGCAGCCCCAGCATTTT.

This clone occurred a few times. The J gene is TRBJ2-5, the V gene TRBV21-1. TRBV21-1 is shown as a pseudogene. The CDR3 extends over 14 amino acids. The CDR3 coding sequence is TGTGCCAGCAGCCGAATAAGACCCCAAGAGACCCAGTACTTC. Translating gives CASSRIRPQETQYF.

CDR3 region: CSVRWGPNTEAFF. CDR3 in DNA: TGCAGCGTCCGGTGGGGCCCGAACACTGAAGCTTTCTTT. J is TRBJ1-1 and V is TRBV29-1, with a possible D match to TRBD1 (5 bases). The CDR3 spans 13 residues. V gave up 6 bases and J gave up 1 base, with 12 bases separating them. Germline CDR1 and CDR2: SQVTM and ANQGSEA.

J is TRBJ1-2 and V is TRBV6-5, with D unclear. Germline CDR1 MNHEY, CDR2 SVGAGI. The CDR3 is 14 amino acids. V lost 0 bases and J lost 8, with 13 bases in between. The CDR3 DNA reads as TGTGCCAGCAGTTACTCGCTCAGATCCGGGGGCTACACCTTC. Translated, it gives CASSYSLRSGGYTF.

The DNA for the CDR3 is TGTGCCAGTAGAGCTGCTGGGGGGCACACCGGGGAGCTGTTTTTT. This encodes CASRAAGGHTGELFF. The chain has TRBV2 and TRBJ2-2; D tentatively reads TRBD1 or TRBD2 (6 bases each). The length of the CDR3 is 15 residues. Trimming took 9 bases from V and 3 from J, leaving 17 bases between them. Germline V lookup: CDR1 SNHLY, CDR2 FYNNEI.

CDR3 sequence: CASSQRTGDTEAFF. CDR3 sequence (DNA): TGTGCCAGCAGTCAACGGACAGGGGACACTGAAGCTTTCTTT. The J gene is TRBJ1-1, the V gene TRBV7-9; 9 bases fit TRBD1. The CDR3 runs to 14 residues. Germline trimming cut 6 bases from V and 3 bases from J; bases unmatched to any gene: 5. Germline-derived CDR1 and CDR2 are SEHNR and FQNEAQ (reference sequence).

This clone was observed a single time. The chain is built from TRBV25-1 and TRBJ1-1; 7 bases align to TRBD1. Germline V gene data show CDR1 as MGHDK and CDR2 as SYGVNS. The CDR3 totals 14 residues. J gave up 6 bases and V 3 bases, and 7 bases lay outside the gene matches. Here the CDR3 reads CASSELGGSAEAFF. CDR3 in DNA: TGTGCCAGCAGTGAGTTAGGGGGCTCAGCTGAAGCTTTCTTT.

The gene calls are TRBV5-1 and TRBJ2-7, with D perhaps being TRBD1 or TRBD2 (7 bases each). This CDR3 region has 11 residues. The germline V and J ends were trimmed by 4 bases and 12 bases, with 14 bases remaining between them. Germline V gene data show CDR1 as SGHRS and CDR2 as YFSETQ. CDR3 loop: CASSGEGARYF. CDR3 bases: TGCGCCAGCAGCGGGGAGGGGGCGCGGTACTTC.

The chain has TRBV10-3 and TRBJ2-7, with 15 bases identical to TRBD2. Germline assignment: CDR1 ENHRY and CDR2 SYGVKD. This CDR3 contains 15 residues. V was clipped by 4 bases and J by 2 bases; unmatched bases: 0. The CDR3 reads CAISGTSGGAYEQYF. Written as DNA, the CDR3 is TGTGCCATCAGTGGGACTAGCGGGGGGGCCTACGAGCAGTACTTC.